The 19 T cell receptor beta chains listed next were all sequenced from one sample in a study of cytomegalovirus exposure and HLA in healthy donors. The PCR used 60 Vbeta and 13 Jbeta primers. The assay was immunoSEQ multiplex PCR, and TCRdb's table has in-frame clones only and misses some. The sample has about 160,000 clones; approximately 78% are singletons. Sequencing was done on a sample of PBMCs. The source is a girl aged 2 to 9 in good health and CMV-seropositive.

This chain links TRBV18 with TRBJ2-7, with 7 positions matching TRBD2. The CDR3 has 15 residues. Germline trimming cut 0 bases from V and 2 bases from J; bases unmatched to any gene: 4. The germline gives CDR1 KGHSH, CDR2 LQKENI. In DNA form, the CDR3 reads TGTGCCAGCTCACCACCGGGAGGGGAGGCCTACGAGCAGTACTTC. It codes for CASSPPGGEAYEQYF.

CDR3 DNA: TGTGCCAGCAGCTTCGAGATAACCTCCTACGAGCAGTACTTC. Its protein product is CASSFEITSYEQYF. The chain employs TRBV11-2 and TRBJ2-7, with D hard to call. Germline V CDR1 and CDR2: SGHAT, FQNNGV. The CDR3 is 14 amino acids. Trimming shortened V by 3 bases and J by 0 bases, and 9 bases separated the two germline ends.

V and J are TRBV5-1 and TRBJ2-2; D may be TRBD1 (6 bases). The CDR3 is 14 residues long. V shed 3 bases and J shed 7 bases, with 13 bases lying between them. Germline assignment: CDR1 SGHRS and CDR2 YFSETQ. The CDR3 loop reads CASSYRASGGELFF. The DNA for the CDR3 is TGCGCCAGCAGCTACAGGGCTTCGGGCGGGGAGCTGTTTTTT.

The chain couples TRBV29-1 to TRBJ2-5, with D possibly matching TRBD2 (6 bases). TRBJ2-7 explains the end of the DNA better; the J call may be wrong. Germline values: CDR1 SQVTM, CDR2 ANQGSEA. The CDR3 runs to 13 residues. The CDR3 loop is CSVATSIFHEQYF. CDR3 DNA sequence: TGCAGCGTTGCCACTAGCATATTCCACGAGCAGTACTTC.

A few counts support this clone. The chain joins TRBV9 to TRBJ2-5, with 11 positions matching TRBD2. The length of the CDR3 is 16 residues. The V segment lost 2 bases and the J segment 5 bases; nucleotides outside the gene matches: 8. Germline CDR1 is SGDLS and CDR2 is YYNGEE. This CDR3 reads CASSVSGRADGETQYF. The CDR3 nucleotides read TGTGCCAGCAGCGTTAGCGGGAGGGCGGACGGGGAGACCCAGTACTTC.

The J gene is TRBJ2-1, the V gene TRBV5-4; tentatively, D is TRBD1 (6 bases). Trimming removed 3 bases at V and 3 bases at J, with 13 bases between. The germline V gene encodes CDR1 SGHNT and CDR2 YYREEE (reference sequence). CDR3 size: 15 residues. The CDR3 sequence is CASSSQGYLYNEQFF. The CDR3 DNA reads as TGTGCCAGCAGCTCACAGGGCTACCTCTACAATGAGCAGTTCTTC.

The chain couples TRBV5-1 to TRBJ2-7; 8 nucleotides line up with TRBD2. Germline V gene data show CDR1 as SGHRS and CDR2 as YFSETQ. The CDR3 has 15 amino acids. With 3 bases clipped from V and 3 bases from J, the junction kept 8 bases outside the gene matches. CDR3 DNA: TGCGCCAGCAGCTCTTCTTTTAGCGGGAACTACGAGCAGTACTTC. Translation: CASSSSFSGNYEQYF.

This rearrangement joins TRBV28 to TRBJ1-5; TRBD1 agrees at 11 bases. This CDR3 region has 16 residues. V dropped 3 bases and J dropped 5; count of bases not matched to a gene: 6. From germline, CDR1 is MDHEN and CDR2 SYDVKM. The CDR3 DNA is TGTGCCAGCAGTTTTTACGGGACAGGGGGGTATCAGCCCCAGCATTTT. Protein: CASSFYGTGGYQPQHF.

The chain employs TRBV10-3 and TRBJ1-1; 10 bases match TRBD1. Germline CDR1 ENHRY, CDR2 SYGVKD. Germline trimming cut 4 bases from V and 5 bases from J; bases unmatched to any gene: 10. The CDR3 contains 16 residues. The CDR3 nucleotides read TGTGCCATCAGTGCCTTAAGTGGGACAGGGGAAACTGAAGCTTTCTTT. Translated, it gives CAISALSGTGETEAFF.

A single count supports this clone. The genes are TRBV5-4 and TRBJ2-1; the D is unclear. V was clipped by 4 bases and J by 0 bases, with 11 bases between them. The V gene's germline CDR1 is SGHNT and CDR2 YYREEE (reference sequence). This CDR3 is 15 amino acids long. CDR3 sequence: CASSPLTPSYNEQFF. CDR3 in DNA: TGTGCCAGCAGCCCCCTCACTCCCTCCTACAATGAGCAGTTCTTC.

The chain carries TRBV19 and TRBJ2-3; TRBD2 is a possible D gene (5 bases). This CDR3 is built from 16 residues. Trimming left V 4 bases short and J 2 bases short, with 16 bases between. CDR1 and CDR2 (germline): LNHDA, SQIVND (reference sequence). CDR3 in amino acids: CASSKRYAGDTDTQYF. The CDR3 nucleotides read TGTGCCAGTAGTAAGCGTTATGCCGGGGACACAGATACGCAGTATTTT.

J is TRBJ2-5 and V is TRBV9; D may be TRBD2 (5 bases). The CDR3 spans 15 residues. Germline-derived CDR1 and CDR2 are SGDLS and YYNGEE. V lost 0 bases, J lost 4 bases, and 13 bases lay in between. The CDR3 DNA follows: TGTGCCAGCAGCGTAGGTGGTAGCGAGGGAGAGACCCAGTACTTC. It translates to CASSVGGSEGETQYF.

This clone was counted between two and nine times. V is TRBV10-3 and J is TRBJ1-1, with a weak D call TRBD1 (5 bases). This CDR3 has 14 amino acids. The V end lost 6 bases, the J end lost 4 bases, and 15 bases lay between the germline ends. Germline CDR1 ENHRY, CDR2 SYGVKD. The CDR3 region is CAIREKGVGTEAFF. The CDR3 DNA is TGTGCCATCAGAGAGAAAGGGGTGGGCACTGAAGCTTTCTTT.

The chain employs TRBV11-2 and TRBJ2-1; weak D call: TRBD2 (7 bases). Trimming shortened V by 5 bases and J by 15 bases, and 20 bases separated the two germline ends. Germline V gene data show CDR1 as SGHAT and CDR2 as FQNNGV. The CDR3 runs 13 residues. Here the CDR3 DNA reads TGTGCCAGCAGCCTCCAGTCGAGGGGGGGGCGGTTCTTC. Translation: CASSLQSRGGRFF.

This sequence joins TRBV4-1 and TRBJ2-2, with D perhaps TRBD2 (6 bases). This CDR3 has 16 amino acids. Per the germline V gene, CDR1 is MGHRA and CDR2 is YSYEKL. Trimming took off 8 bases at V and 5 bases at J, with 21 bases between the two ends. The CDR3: CASRDSLGDKTGELFF. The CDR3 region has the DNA TGCGCCAGCCGGGACTCACTAGGGGATAAGACCGGGGAGCTGTTTTTT.

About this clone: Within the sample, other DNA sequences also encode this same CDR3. CDR3 protein: CASSPRQGKQPQHF. Written as DNA, the CDR3 is TGTGCCAGCAGTCCGAGACAGGGGAAACAGCCCCAGCATTTT. This chain joins TRBV27 and TRBJ1-5; 8 positions agree with TRBD1. Germline CDR1 MNHEY, CDR2 SMNVEV (reference sequence). CDR3 size: 14 residues. V lost 5 bases, J lost 7 bases, and 7 bases stayed unmatched.

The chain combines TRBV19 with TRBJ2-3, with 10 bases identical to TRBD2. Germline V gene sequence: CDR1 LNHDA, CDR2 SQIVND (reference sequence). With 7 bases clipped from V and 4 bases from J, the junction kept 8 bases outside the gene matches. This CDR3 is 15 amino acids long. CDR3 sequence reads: CASTSSGSSPDTQYF. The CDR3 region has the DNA TGTGCCAGTACCTCTAGCGGGAGCAGTCCAGATACGCAGTATTTT.

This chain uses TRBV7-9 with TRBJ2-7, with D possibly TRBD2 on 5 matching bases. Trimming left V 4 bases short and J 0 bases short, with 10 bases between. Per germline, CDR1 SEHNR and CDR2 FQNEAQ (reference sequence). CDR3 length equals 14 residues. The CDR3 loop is CASSWGANSYEQYF. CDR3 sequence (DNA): TGTGCCAGCAGCTGGGGAGCAAACTCCTACGAGCAGTACTTC. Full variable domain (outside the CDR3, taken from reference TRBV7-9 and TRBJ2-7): DTGVSQNPRHKITKRGQNVTFRCDPISEHNRLYWYRQTLGQGPEFLTYFQNEAQLEKSRLLSDRFSAERPKGSFSTLEIQRTEQGDSAMYLCASSWGANSYEQYFGPGTRLTVT.

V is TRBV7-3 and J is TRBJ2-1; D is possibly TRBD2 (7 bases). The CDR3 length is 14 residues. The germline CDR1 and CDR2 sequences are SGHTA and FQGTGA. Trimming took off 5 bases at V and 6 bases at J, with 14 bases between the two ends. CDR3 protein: CASSPRGGVNEQFF. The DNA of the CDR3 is TGTGCCAGCAGCCCCAGAGGGGGGGTCAATGAGCAGTTCTTC.